This T cell receptor beta chain was found in a study of blood T cell repertoires in COVID-19. After removal of 8 bases from V and 13 bases from J, the junction contained 11 bases not matched to a gene. Germline assignment: CDR1 SGHAT and CDR2 FQNNGV. This CDR3 has 12 amino acids. Here immunoSEQ multiplex PCR was the method, and the copy in TCRdb shows in-frame clones only, minus some. The table includes approximately 130,000 clones, approximately 83% detected once. The clonotype was recovered from a woman aged 50 to 60 who had recovered from COVID-19. Sequencing used peripheral blood. The chain carries TRBV11-2 and TRBJ2-1, with 7 bases that match TRBD1. The CDR3 spells CASDGPRTGQFF. For the CDR3, the DNA is TGTGCCAGCGACGGGCCTAGGACAGGACAGTTCTTC.